This TCR beta chain was identified during a study of regulatory T cells in long-lasting Graves disease. CDR3 regions were amplified by Arm-PCR using iRepertoire HTBI primers to build TCR beta libraries. TCRdb independently ran MiXCR on the multiplex PCR reads; one entry per CDR3 protein. This table has approximately 350,000 distinct CDR3 sequences, approximately 25% appearing once. This CDR3 is 15 amino acids long. V lost 3 bases, J lost 5 bases, and 7 bases stayed unmatched. Per the germline V gene, CDR1 is MDHEN and CDR2 is SYDVKM. As for time point: persistent/refractory GD, antithyroid drugs over 5 years with positive TRAb. Construction of the TCR library relied on RNA isolated from PBMCs.

The sample was peripheral blood mononuclear cells (PBMCs), taken when the disease was refractory, from a patient treated with antithyroid drugs. This receptor was identified in a woman in her 40s with Graves disease. The chain uses TRBV28 and TRBJ2-1; 7 bases are a match to TRBD2. The CDR3 loop is CASSFSLADNNEQFF. The CDR3 DNA reads as TGTGCCAGCAGTTTCTCTCTAGCGGATAACAATGAGCAGTTCTTC.